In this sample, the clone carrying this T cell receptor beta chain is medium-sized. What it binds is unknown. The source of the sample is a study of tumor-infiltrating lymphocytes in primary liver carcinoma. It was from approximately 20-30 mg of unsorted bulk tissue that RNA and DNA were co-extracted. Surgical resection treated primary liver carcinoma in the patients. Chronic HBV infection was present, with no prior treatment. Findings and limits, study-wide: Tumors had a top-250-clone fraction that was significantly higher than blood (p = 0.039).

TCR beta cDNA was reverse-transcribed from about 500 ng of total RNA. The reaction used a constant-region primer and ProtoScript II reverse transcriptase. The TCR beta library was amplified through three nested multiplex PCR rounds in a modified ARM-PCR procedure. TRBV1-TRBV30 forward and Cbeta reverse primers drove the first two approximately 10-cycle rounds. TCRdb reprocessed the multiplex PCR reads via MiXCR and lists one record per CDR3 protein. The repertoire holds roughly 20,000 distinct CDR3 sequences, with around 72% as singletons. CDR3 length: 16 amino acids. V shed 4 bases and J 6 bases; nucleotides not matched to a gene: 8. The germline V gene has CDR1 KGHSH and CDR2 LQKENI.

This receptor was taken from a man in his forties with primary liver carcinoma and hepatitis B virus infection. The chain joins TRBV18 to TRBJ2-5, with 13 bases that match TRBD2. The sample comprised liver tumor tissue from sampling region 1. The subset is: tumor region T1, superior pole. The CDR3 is CASSLRTSGSEKTQYF. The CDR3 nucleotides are TGTGCCAGCTCACTAAGGACTAGCGGGAGTGAGAAGACCCAGTACTTC.